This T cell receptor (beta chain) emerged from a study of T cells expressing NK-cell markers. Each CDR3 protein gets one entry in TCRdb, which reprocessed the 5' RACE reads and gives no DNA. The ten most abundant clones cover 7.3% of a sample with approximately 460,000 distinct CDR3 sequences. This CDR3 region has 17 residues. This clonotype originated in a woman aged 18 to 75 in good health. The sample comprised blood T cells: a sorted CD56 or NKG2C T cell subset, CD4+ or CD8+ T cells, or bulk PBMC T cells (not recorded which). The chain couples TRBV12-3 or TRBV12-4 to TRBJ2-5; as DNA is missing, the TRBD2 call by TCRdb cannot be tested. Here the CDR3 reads CASSRPTSGGAGETQYF.